These 10 T cell receptor beta chains share one sample of origin, sequenced in a study of T cells after yellow fever vaccination. TCRdb re-called the 5' RACE reads with MiXCR, one entry per CDR3 protein. The sample lists about 210,000 distinct CDR3 sequences; 3% to 3.5% were seen once. The sequences come from CD4+ T cells sorted from PBMCs, collected 10 days after the yellow fever booster vaccination. These receptors all come from a man between 18 and 29 years old who received the YFV17D yellow fever vaccine.

The CDR3 sequence: CASATANTEAFF. CDR3 nucleotide sequence: TGTGCCAGCGCGACCGCCAACACTGAAGCTTTCTTT. The gene calls are TRBV6-1 and TRBJ1-1; D is ambiguous. This CDR3 region has 12 residues. Trimming took off 8 bases at V and 2 bases at J, with 9 bases between the two ends. Germline V gene data show CDR1 as MNHNS and CDR2 as SASEGT.

This clonotype was detected many times. The V call is TRBV7-2, the J call TRBJ2-1; TRBD2 matches at 11 bases. V dropped 7 bases and J dropped 4; count of bases not matched to a gene: 9. Per the germline V gene, CDR1 is SGHTA and CDR2 is FQGNSA. This CDR3 has 16 residues. CDR3 residues: CASKPGRLAGYNEQFF. The CDR3 DNA reads as TGTGCCAGCAAACCCGGAAGACTAGCGGGGTACAATGAGCAGTTCTTC.

This clonotype has only a few counts. The genes are TRBV12-3 or TRBV12-4 and TRBJ2-2; maybe TRBD2 (6 bases). This CDR3 region has 15 residues. The ends were cut back, 5 bases at V and 2 bases at J, with 12 bases in the middle. CDR3 DNA: TGTGCCAGCAGTGACGGGACTTTCAACACCGGGGAGCTGTTTTTT. This codes for CASSDGTFNTGELFF.

About this clonotype: An end of the junction does not agree with germline; a read error may underlie this. V usage is TRBV5-6 and J usage is TRBJ2-5, with D unresolved. Germline CDR1 is SGHDT and CDR2 is YYEEEE. This CDR3 spans 13 amino acids. The CDR3 here is CDSNRRRRETQYF. CDR3 nucleotide sequence: TGTGACAGCAACCGACGTCGGCGCGAGACCCAGTACTTC. The full variable domain, rest sourced from reference TRBV5-6 and TRBJ2-5, is DAGVTQSPTHLIKTRGQQVTLRCSPKSGHDTVSWYQQALGQGPQFIFQYYEEEERQRGNFPDRFSGHQFPNYSSELNVNALLLGDSALYLCDSNRRRRETQYFGPGTRLLVL.

There are many counts of this clonotype. The chain has TRBV12-3 or TRBV12-4 and TRBJ2-5, with a tentative D call TRBD2 (5 bases). V was cut by 6 bases and J by 5 bases, with 10 bases left in between. The CDR3 extends over 12 amino acids. CDR3 in amino acids: CASRLGGETQYF. CDR3 DNA sequence: TGTGCCAGCAGGCTAGGCGGGGAGACCCAGTACTTC.

This clonotype has just a few counts. The chain combines TRBV20-1 with TRBJ1-6; no firm D call. Between the trimmed V and J ends, which lost 1 base and 8 bases, there was a span of 21 bases. The length of the CDR3 is 17 residues. CDR1 and CDR2 (germline): DFQATT, SNEGSKA (reference sequence). The CDR3 loop reads CSARGQGLGPLDSPLHF. CDR3 nucleotide sequence: TGCAGTGCTAGAGGCCAAGGATTAGGGCCCCTTGATTCACCCCTCCACTTT.

This clonotype was seen at least ten times. J is TRBJ2-1 and V is TRBV27, with a possible D match to TRBD2 (5 bases). The CDR3 is made up of 16 amino acids. Per the germline V gene, CDR1 is MNHEY and CDR2 is SMNVEV (reference sequence). The ends were cut back, 2 bases at V and 2 bases at J, with 13 bases in the middle. The CDR3 bases are TGTGCCAGCAGTTTAACGGGGAGAATCCCCTACAATGAGCAGTTCTTC. Translation gives CASSLTGRIPYNEQFF.

This clonotype occurred many times. The V gene is TRBV7-7, the J gene TRBJ2-5; D unresolved. V was trimmed by 1 base and J by 3 bases, leaving 12 bases between them. The CDR3 is made up of 15 amino acids. CDR1 and CDR2 from the germline V gene are SSHAT and FNYEAQ (reference sequence). In DNA form, the CDR3 reads TGTGCCAGCAGCTTAGGAGTCACGCCGAAAGAGACCCAGTACTTC. It is translated as CASSLGVTPKETQYF. The whole variable domain, remainder taken from reference TRBV7-7 and TRBJ2-5, is GAGVSQSPRYKVTKRGQDVTLRCDPISSHATLYWYQQALGQGPEFLTYFNYEAQPDKSGLPSDRFSAERPEGSISTLTIQRTEQRDSAMYRCASSLGVTPKETQYFGPGTRLLVL.

V usage is TRBV6-1 and J usage is TRBJ1-2; D uncertain. Trimming pared 6 bases from V and 0 bases from J, leaving 8 bases between. The CDR3 has 13 amino acids. Germline CDR1 is MNHNS and CDR2 is SASEGT. This CDR3 is CASRDVANYGYTF. CDR3 nucleotides: TGTGCCAGCAGGGACGTAGCTAACTATGGCTACACCTTC.

The chain links TRBV5-6 to TRBJ2-1; no reliable D call. This CDR3 contains 15 residues. Per germline, CDR1 SGHDT and CDR2 YYEEEE. Trimming took off 0 bases at V and 7 bases at J, with 14 bases between the two ends. CDR3 DNA: TGTGCCAGCAGCTTGGAAGGCAGAACTTTAAATGAGCAGTTCTTC. The encoded protein is CASSLEGRTLNEQFF.